The following is a T cell receptor beta chain sequence with its context. A single record per CDR3 protein comes from TCRdb applying MiXCR to the 5' RACE reads. In the table there are about 5,300 distinct CDR3 sequences, 36% of which are singletons. The clonotype originates from a female donor with breast cancer. Sequencing was carried out using memory CD4+ T cells sorted from blood. Subset indicated: memory CD4+ T cells, CD4+CD45RO+CD25-.

CDR3 nucleotide sequence: TGCAGTGCTAGAGATCTTTGGGGGGGGTACACTGAAGCTTTCTTT. Amino acids: CSARDLWGGYTEAFF. The rearrangement uses TRBV20-1 and TRBJ1-1; perhaps TRBD1 as D (5 bases). This CDR3 has 15 residues. Germline-derived CDR1 and CDR2 are DFQATT and SNEGSKA (reference sequence). V was clipped by 0 bases and J by 3 bases, with 14 bases between them.